This passage covers 13 T cell receptor beta chains from one sample sequenced in a study of cytomegalovirus exposure and HLA in healthy donors. Use of 60 Vbeta and 13 Jbeta primers characterized the PCR. Generated by immunoSEQ multiplex PCR, the TCRdb table keeps only in-frame clones and is missing some. The sample has some 84,000 clones, more than 60% seen once. The specimen sequenced was PBMCs. The receptors originated from a boy aged 10-17 years in good health and CMV-seronegative.

J is TRBJ1-5 and V is TRBV10-3; tentatively, D is TRBD1 (6 bases). Germline CDR1 ENHRY, CDR2 SYGVKD. V lost 5 bases to trimming and J lost 0 bases, with 11 bases between them. CDR3 length equals 15 residues. CDR3 loop: CAISRDKYSNQPQHF. CDR3 DNA: TGTGCCATCAGTCGGGACAAATATAGCAATCAGCCCCAGCATTTT.

Only a few counts were recorded for this clone. The V call is TRBV6-1, the J call TRBJ1-5, with TRBD1 matching over 7 bases. Germline V CDR1 and CDR2: MNHNS, SASEGT. The ends lost 6 bases at V and 4 bases at J; junction bases unmatched: 9. This CDR3 has 15 residues. In DNA, the CDR3 is TGTGCCAGCAGGTCCACAGGGGCAATTAATCAGCCCCAGCATTTT. It yields the protein CASRSTGAINQPQHF.

The V and J genes are TRBV7-8 and TRBJ2-7; D is uncertain. CDR1 SGHVS and CDR2 FQNEAQ come from the germline V gene. This CDR3 contains 13 residues. The V end was cut by 1 base, the J end by 4 bases, with 8 bases between. CDR3 nucleotides: TGTGCCAGCAGCTTAGAGCTTCCGTACGAGCAGTACTTC. Its protein is CASSLELPYEQYF.

The V call is TRBV29-1, the J call TRBJ1-2, with a weak D call TRBD1 (6 bases). The V and J ends lost 8 bases and 0 bases respectively, with 25 bases between them. Germline values: CDR1 SQVTM, CDR2 ANQGSEA. The CDR3 runs to 17 residues. In nucleotides, the CDR3 is TGCAGCCTATCAGTCCAGGGGCGTTATATAGCTAACTATGGCTACACCTTC. It codes for CSLSVQGRYIANYGYTF. Using reference TRBV29-1 and TRBJ1-2 for the parts outside the CDR3, the full variable domain is SAVISQKPSRDICQRGTSLTIQCQVDSQVTMMFWYRQQPGQSLTLIATANQGSEATYESGFVIDKFPISRPNLTFSTLTVSNMSPEDSSIYLCSLSVQGRYIANYGYTFGSGTRLTVV.

The chain is built from TRBV18 and TRBJ2-6, with D hard to call. V lost 6 bases, J lost 0 bases, and 9 bases lay in between. CDR3 length equals 15 residues. Germline V gives CDR1 KGHSH, CDR2 LQKENI. The CDR3 region has the DNA TGTGCCAGCTCCCCAGGCCGCTCTGGGGCCAACGTCCTGACTTTC. This codes for CASSPGRSGANVLTF.

This chain links TRBV7-6 with TRBJ1-4; TRBD1 is a possible D gene (5 bases). Germline CDR1 reads SGHVS; CDR2 reads FNYEAQ. The CDR3 length is 14 residues. The V and J ends lost 2 bases and 7 bases respectively, with 11 bases between them. The CDR3 DNA follows: TGTGCCAGCAGCTTACGAGGGGAGGGTGAAAAACTGTTTTTT. It specifies CASSLRGEGEKLFF.

V usage is TRBV11-2 and J usage is TRBJ1-1; no reliable D call. Germline V CDR1 and CDR2: SGHAT, FQNNGV. The CDR3 consists of 13 residues. Trimming cost V 2 bases and J 0 bases, with 4 bases left between them. CDR3 coding DNA: TGTGCCAGCAGCTTAACGGTGAACACTGAAGCTTTCTTT. This gives the protein CASSLTVNTEAFF.

This clone showed up just once. The genes are TRBV5-1 and TRBJ1-1; D is unclear. Germline V gene data show CDR1 as SGHRS and CDR2 as YFSETQ. Trimming took 6 bases from V and 7 from J, leaving 16 bases between them. This CDR3 has 13 amino acids. The CDR3 region has the DNA TGCGCCAGCACGGGAGGGAGGGAAGTTGAAGCTTTCTTT. It specifies CASTGGREVEAFF.

V usage is TRBV27 and J usage is TRBJ2-7; 7 nucleotides align to TRBD1. CDR1 MNHEY and CDR2 SMNVEV come from the germline V gene (reference sequence). The V segment lost 6 bases and the J segment 5 bases; nucleotides outside the gene matches: 13. The CDR3 is 15 residues long. The CDR3 reads CASSRSRTGIDEQYF. As DNA, the CDR3 is TGTGCCAGCAGCCGATCCAGGACAGGTATCGACGAGCAGTACTTC.

The V and J genes are TRBV7-2 and TRBJ2-7; no clear D gene. Trimming cost V 5 bases and J 0 bases, with 14 bases left between them. This CDR3 comprises 15 residues. Germline V lookup: CDR1 SGHTA, CDR2 FQGNSA. For the CDR3, the DNA is TGTGCCAGCAGCCCTTATGAGAGGAGCTCCTACGAGCAGTACTTC. The encoded protein is CASSPYERSSYEQYF.

V is TRBV27 and J is TRBJ2-1; tentative D call: TRBD2 (6 bases). Trimming took 8 bases from V and 6 from J, leaving 17 bases between them. Germline V gene lookup returns CDR1 MNHEY and CDR2 SMNVEV (reference sequence). The CDR3 runs to 14 residues. The CDR3 sequence: CASRAGPNGNEQFF. CDR3 coding DNA: TGTGCCAGCCGCGCGGGGCCAAACGGCAATGAGCAGTTCTTC.

The rearrangement uses TRBV29-1 and TRBJ1-4; 9 bases match TRBD1. From germline, CDR1 is SQVTM and CDR2 ANQGSEA. Unmatched junction bases numbered 7, after V lost 7 bases and J lost 13 bases. CDR3 length equals 11 residues. CDR3: CSAGGGQGLFF. CDR3 nucleotide sequence: TGCAGCGCTGGGGGGGGACAGGGACTGTTTTTT.

The chain combines TRBV7-7 with TRBJ1-2; TRBD1 might be the D (6 bases). The V end was cut by 5 bases, the J end by 4 bases, with 11 bases between. CDR3 length equals 13 residues. The V gene's germline CDR1 is SSHAT and CDR2 FNYEAQ (reference sequence). The CDR3 DNA is TGTGCCAGCAGCCCAGGGGAGGGCTATGGCTACACCTTC. The encoded protein is CASSPGEGYGYTF.